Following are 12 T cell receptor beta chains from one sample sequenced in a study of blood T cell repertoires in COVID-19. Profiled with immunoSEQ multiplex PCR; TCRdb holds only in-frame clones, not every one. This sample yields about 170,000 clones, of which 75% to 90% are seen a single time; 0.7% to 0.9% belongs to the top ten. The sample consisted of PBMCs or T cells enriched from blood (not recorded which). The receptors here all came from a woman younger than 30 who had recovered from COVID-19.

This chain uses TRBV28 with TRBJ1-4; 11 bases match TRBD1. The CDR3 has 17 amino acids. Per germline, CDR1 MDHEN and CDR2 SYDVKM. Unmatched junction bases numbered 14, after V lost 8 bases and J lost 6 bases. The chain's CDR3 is CASSLATTGQGDEKLFF. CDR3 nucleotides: TGTGCCAGCTCTCTCGCAACGACGGGACAGGGGGATGAAAAACTGTTTTTT.

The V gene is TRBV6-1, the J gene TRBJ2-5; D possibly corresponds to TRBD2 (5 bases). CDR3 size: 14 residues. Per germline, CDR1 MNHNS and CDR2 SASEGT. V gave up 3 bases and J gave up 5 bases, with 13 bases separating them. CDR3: CASSDYNQRETQYF. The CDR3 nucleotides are TGTGCCAGCAGTGATTACAACCAGCGGGAGACCCAGTACTTC.

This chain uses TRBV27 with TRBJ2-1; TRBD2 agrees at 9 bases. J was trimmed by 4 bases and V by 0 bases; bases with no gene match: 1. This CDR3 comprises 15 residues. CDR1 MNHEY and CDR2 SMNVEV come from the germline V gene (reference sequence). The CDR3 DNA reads TGTGCCAGCAGTTTATCTAGCGGGGGATACAATGAGCAGTTCTTC. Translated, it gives CASSLSSGGYNEQFF.

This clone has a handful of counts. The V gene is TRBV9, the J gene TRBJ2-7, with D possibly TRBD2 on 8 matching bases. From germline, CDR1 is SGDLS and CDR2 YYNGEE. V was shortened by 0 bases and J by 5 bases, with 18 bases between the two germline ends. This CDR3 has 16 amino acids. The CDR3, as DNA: TGTGCCAGCAGCGTAGGGGACAGCGGGAGAAGGGACGAGCAGTACTTC. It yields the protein CASSVGDSGRRDEQYF.

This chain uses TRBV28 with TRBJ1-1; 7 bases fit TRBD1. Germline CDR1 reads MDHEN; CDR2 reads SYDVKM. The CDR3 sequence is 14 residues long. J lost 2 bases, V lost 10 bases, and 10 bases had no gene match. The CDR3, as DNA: TGTGCCAACAGACCTGGGACAGCAAACACTGAAGCTTTCTTT. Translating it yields CANRPGTANTEAFF.

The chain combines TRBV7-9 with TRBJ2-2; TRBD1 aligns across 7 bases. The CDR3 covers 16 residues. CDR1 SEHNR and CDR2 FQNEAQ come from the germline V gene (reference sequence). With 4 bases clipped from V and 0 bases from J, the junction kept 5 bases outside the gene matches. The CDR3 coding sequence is TGTGCCAGCAGCTCGTCGACAGGGTCGAACACCGGGGAGCTGTTTTTT. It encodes CASSSSTGSNTGELFF.

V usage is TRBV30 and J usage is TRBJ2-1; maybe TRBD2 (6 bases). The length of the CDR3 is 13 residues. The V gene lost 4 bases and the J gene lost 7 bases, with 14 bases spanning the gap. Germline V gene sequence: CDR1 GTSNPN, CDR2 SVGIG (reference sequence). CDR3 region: CAWTSEILNEQFF. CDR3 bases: TGTGCCTGGACTAGCGAAATTTTAAATGAGCAGTTCTTC.

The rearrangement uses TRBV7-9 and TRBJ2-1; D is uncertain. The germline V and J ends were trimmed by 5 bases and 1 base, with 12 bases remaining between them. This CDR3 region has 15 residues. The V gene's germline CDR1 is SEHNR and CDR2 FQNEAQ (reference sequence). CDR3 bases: TGTGCCAGCAGCCCCTCGGAGCAATCCTACAATGAGCAGTTCTTC. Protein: CASSPSEQSYNEQFF.

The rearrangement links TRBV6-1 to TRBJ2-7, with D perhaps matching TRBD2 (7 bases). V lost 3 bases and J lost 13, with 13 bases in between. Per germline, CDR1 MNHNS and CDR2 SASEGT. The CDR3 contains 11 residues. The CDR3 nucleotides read TGTGCCAGCAGTGACCCGGGGGGCAGATACTTC. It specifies CASSDPGGRYF.

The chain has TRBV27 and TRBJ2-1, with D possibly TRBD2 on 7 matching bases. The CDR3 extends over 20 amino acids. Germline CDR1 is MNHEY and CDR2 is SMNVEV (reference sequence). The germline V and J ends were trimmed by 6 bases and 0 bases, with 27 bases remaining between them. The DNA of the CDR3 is TGTGCCAGCAGACCCCCACGGGGGGCCCCCGCCACTAGCTCCTACAATGAGCAGTTCTTC. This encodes CASRPPRGAPATSSYNEQFF.

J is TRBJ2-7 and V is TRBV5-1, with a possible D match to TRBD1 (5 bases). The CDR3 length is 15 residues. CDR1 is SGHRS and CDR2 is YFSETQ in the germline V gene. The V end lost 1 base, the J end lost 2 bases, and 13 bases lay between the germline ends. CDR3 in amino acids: CASSLSSGHAYEQYF. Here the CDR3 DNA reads TGCGCCAGCAGCTTGTCCTCAGGGCATGCCTACGAGCAGTACTTC.

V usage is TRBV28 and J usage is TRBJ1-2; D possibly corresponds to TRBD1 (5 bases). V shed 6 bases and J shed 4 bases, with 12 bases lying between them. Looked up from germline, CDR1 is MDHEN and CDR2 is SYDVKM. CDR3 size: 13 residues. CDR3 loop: CASRRQISYGYTF. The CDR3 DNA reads TGTGCCAGCAGGCGACAGATCAGCTATGGCTACACCTTC.